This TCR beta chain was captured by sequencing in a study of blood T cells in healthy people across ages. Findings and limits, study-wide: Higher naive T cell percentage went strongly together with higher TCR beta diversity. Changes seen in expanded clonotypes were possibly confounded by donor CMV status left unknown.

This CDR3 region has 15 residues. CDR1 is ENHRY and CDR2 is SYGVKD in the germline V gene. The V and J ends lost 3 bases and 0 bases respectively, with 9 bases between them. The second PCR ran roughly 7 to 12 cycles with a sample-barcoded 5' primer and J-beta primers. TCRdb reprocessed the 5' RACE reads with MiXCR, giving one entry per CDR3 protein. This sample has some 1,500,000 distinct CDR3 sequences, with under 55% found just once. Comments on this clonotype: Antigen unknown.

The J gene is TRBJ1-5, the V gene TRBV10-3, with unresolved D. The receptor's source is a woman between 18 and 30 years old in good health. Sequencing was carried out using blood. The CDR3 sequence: CAISDLQNSNQPQHF. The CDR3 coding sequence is TGTGCCATCAGTGACCTACAGAATAGCAATCAGCCCCAGCATTTT.